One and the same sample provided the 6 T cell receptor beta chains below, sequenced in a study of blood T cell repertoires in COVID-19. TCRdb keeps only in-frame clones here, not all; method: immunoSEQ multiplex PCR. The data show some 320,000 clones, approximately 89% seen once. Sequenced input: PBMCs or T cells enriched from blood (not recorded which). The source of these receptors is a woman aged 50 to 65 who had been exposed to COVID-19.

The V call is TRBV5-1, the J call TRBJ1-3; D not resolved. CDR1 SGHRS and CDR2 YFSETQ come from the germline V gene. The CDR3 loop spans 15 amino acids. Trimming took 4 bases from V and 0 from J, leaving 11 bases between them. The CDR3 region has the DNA TGCGCCAGCAGCGGGCCGGCGGGCTCTGGAAACACCATATATTTT. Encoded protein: CASSGPAGSGNTIYF.

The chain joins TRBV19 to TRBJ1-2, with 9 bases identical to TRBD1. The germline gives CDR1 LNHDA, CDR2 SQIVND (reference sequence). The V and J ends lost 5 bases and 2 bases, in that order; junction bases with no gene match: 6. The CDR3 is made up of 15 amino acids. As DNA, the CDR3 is TGTGCCAGTAGTTCAGACAGGGGGACGAACTATGGCTACACCTTC. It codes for CASSSDRGTNYGYTF.

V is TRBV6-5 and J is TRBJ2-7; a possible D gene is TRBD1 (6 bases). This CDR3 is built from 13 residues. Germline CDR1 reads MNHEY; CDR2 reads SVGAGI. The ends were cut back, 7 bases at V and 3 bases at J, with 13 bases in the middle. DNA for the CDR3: TGTGCCAGCAAAAACAGGGAATACTACGAGCAGTACTTC. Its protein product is CASKNREYYEQYF.

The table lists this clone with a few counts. The CDR3 reads CASTPVGGYTDTQYF. CDR3 sequence (DNA): TGTGCCAGCACCCCGGTGGGGGGTTACACAGATACGCAGTATTTT. The rearrangement uses TRBV27 and TRBJ2-3; D may be TRBD2 (6 bases). This CDR3 has 15 residues. Trimming took off 7 bases at V and 2 bases at J, with 16 bases between the two ends. Germline V gene data show CDR1 as MNHEY and CDR2 as SMNVEV (reference sequence).

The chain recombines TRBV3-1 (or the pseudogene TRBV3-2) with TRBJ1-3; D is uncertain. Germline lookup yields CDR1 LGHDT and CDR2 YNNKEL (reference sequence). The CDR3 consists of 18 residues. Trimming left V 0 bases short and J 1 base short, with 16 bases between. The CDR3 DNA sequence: TGTGCCAGCAGCCAAGACCCCGGAGGCCTGGGATCTGGAAACACCATATATTTT. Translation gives CASSQDPGGLGSGNTIYF.

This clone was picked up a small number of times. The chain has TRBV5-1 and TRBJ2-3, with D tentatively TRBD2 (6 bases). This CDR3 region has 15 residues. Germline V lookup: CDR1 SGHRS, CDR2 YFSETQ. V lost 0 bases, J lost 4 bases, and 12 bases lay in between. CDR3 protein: CASSLGLARADTQYF. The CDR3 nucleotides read TGCGCCAGCAGCTTGGGGCTAGCGCGGGCAGATACGCAGTATTTT.